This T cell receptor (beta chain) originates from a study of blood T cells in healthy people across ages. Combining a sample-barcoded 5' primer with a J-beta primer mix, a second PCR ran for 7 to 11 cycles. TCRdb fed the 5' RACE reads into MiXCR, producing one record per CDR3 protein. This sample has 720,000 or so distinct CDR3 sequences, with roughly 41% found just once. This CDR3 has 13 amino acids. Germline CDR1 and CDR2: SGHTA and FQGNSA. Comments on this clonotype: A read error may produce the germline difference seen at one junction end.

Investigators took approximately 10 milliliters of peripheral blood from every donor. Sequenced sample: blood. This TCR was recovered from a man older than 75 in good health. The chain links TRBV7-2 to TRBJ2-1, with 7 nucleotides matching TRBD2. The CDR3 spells CASSSSGYNKQFF. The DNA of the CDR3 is TGTGCCAGCAGCTCTAGCGGCTACAATAAGCAGTTCTTC.